This T cell receptor beta chain derives from a study of PD-L1 blockade in urothelial cancer. Findings and caveats of the study: A pretreatment blood TCR clonality that fell below the median predicted better progression-free and overall survival.

Comments on this clone: Its specificity is not known.

The CDR3 has 14 residues. Looked up from germline, CDR1 is MNHEY and CDR2 is SMNVEV (reference sequence). Trimming took off 3 bases at V and 2 bases at J, with 10 bases between the two ends. Generated by immunoSEQ multiplex PCR, the TCRdb table keeps only in-frame clones and is missing some. Of 85,000 to 95,000 clones in the sample, 90% were seen once. The time point here: pretreatment peripheral blood. The TCR originated in a man aged 55 to 69 with urothelial cancer. The specimen comprised PBMCs, sampled around atezolizumab (anti-PD-L1) treatment. This rearrangement joins TRBV27 to TRBJ2-5; TRBD2 might be the D (6 bases). This CDR3 reads CASSFGRGQETQYF. DNA of the CDR3: TGTGCCAGCAGTTTTGGCCGGGGGCAAGAGACCCAGTACTTC.